These 8 T cell receptor beta chains were sequenced from one sample in a study of cytomegalovirus exposure and HLA in healthy donors. PCR involved 60 Vbeta and 13 Jbeta primers. Clones were sequenced by immunoSEQ multiplex PCR, and TCRdb holds only the in-frame ones, with some missing. The sample has about 210,000 clones, 82% seen once. Specimen: PBMCs. These receptors were obtained from a man between 35 and 55 years old in good health and CMV-seropositive.

The rearrangement uses TRBV6-1 and TRBJ2-7; D might be TRBD2 (6 bases). CDR3 size: 13 residues. CDR1 is MNHNS, CDR2 SASEGT, per germline. Between the trimmed V and J ends, which lost 6 bases and 0 bases, there was a span of 9 bases. CDR3 residues: CASRATSSYEQYF. The CDR3 coding sequence is TGTGCCAGCAGAGCGACTAGCTCCTACGAGCAGTACTTC.

This clone was counted a few times. The chain has TRBV27 and TRBJ2-3; D not resolved. Germline V gene lookup returns CDR1 MNHEY and CDR2 SMNVEV (reference sequence). This CDR3 contains 15 residues. Trimming left V 3 bases short and J 0 bases short, with 10 bases between. Here the CDR3 DNA reads TGTGCCAGCAGTTTGTTAGTTCCTAGCACAGATACGCAGTATTTT. It is translated as CASSLLVPSTDTQYF.

The gene calls are TRBV7-3 and TRBJ2-3, with no clear D. The ends were cut back, 0 bases at V and 0 bases at J, with 10 bases in the middle. Germline CDR1 reads SGHTA; CDR2 reads FQGTGA. This CDR3 spans 16 amino acids. CDR3 loop: CASSLTADPSTDTQYF. The CDR3 DNA reads TGTGCCAGCAGCTTAACTGCGGATCCTAGCACAGATACGCAGTATTTT.

The genes are TRBV20-1 and TRBJ2-5; D is undetermined. The V gene lost 1 base and the J gene lost 3 bases, with 3 bases spanning the gap. Germline V gene sequence: CDR1 DFQATT, CDR2 SNEGSKA (reference sequence). The CDR3 spans 11 residues. DNA for the CDR3: TGCAGTGCTAGAGTCGAAGAGACCCAGTACTTC. Amino acids: CSARVEETQYF.

The gene calls are TRBV19 and TRBJ1-1; the match to TRBD1 covers 8 bases. Germline V gene sequence: CDR1 LNHDA, CDR2 SQIVND (reference sequence). With V trimmed by 3 bases and J by 1 base, 7 bases remained unmatched. This CDR3 spans 16 amino acids. This chain's CDR3 is CASSILTGGRNTEAFF. Written as DNA, the CDR3 is TGTGCCAGTAGTATTTTAACAGGGGGGAGGAACACTGAAGCTTTCTTT. Variable domain in full (rest from reference TRBV19 and TRBJ1-1): DGGITQSPKYLFRKEGQNVTLSCEQNLNHDAMYWYRQDPGQGLRLIYYSQIVNDFQKGDIAEGYSVSREKKESFPLTVTSAQKNPTAFYLCASSILTGGRNTEAFFGQGTRLTVV.

This clone occurred a few times. Different DNA sequences within this sample yield the same CDR3. The rearrangement links TRBV7-9 to TRBJ1-1, with D perhaps TRBD1 (5 bases). Germline CDR1 reads SEHNR; CDR2 reads FQNEAQ (reference sequence). The V end was cut by 4 bases, the J end by 1 base, with 7 bases between. The CDR3 consists of 13 residues. CDR3 nucleotide sequence: TGTGCCAGCAGCTCTACAGGGAACACTGAAGCTTTCTTT. It encodes CASSSTGNTEAFF.

V gene TRBV2 combines with J gene TRBJ2-7; possibly TRBD1 for D (5 bases). V lost 2 bases and J lost 0, with 11 bases in between. The CDR3 spans 15 residues. Germline CDR1 is SNHLY and CDR2 is FYNNEI. CDR3 DNA sequence: TGTGCCAGCAGTGAATGGGTCAGGGACTCCTACGAGCAGTACTTC. Protein: CASSEWVRDSYEQYF.

The chain is built from TRBV2 and TRBJ2-1, with a possible D match to TRBD2 (6 bases). Trimming shortened V by 0 bases and J by 10 bases, and 10 bases separated the two germline ends. This CDR3 has 13 residues. The germline CDR1 and CDR2 sequences are SNHLY and FYNNEI. The CDR3 region is CASSEASGGEQFF. In DNA form, the CDR3 reads TGTGCCAGCAGTGAAGCTAGCGGCGGGGAGCAGTTCTTC. Full variable domain (remainder filled in from reference TRBV2 and TRBJ2-1): EPEVTQTPSHQVTQMGQEVILRCVPISNHLYFYWYRQILGQKVEFLVSFYNNEISEKSEIFDDQFSVERPDGSNFTLKIRSTKLEDSAMYFCASSEASGGEQFFGPGTRLTVL.